Listed below are T cell receptor beta chains from one sample, sequenced in a study of lymphopenia after photon versus proton radiotherapy. Profiled with immunoSEQ multiplex PCR; TCRdb holds only in-frame clones, not every one. The table shows 60,000 or so clones, with approximately 86% occurring only once. Specimen: peripheral blood, collected from a patient treated with proton-based radiotherapy. The origin of the receptors is a man aged 80 or over with esophageal cancer. The conserved cysteine and the conserved F or W are not part of the CDR3 here. Size is omitted from some rows. Given values are once, few, many or a class for expanded clones.

abundance,j_gene,v_gene,CDR3aa
-,TRBJ2-2,TRBV7-6,ASSPQDARARGELF
-,TRBJ2-3,TRBV2,ASNGATQY
-,TRBJ2-7,TRBV15,ATSREGGRNSYEQY
-,TRBJ2-2,TRBV5-1,ASSGTANTGELF
-,TRBJ1-5,TRBV9,ASSATTQGDSNQPQH
-,TRBJ1-5,TRBV9,ASSVGQSSNQPQH
-,TRBJ1-5,TRBV6-6,ASSSSLNQPQH
once,TRBJ2-1,TRBV6-1,ASRRSGSYNEQF
-,TRBJ2-3,TRBV7-9,ASSYVRLAGNTQY
few,TRBJ2-1,TRBV9,ASSAGTGGPNEQF
-,TRBJ2-5,TRBV5-1,ASSLEGQGQETQY
-,TRBJ1-1,TRBV25-1,ASSAQTGTEAF
-,TRBJ2-6,TRBV11-3,ASSHGGGTGANVLT
-,TRBJ2-3,TRBV7-7,ASSLGAAGGPADTQY
once,TRBJ2-5,TRBV7-9,ASSSRGFNVETQY
-,TRBJ2-4,TRBV25-1,ASSEGGASMAKNIQY
-,TRBJ2-2,TRBV2,ASRDIAAINTGELF
-,TRBJ2-2,TRBV7-2,ASSIGTSNTGELF
few,TRBJ1-1,TRBV5-1,ASSFQGQLEAF
-,TRBJ1-2,TRBV29-1,SVGPPGQIDGYT
-,TRBJ1-4,TRBV29-1,SVFYSSREKLF
-,TRBJ2-2,TRBV30,AWSGAVTGELF
-,TRBJ1-3,TRBV5-1,ASSFDRAAGNTIY
-,TRBJ2-3,TRBV12-5,ASGLVPTVSTDTQY
-,TRBJ1-3,TRBV4-1,ASSQVVGGGNTIY
-,TRBJ2-5,TRBV16,ASSQFGRGFQY
-,TRBJ1-1,TRBV11-3,ASSSRGSAEAF
-,TRBJ1-1,TRBV7-2,ASSFDRDTEAF
-,TRBJ2-2,TRBV7-2,ASKPRVNTGELF
-,TRBJ2-1,TRBV4-3,ASSHEPGQGFNEQF
-,TRBJ1-1,TRBV5-1,ASSSKTGTMNTEAF
-,TRBJ1-1,TRBV5-1,ASSLVYRGNTEAF
-,TRBJ2-7,TRBV5-1,ASSPTLSYEQY
-,TRBJ2-7,TRBV29-1,SVEASGSSYEQY
-,TRBJ2-2,TRBV9,ASRREGTGELF
-,TRBJ1-5,TRBV4-3,ASSQGGFGPGNQPQH
once,TRBJ2-1,TRBV11-3,ASSLGQGTYNEQF
-,TRBJ2-7,TRBV18,ASSPMGSLREQY
-,TRBJ2-3,TRBV7-9,ASSLYVGGSSDTQY
-,TRBJ2-5,TRBV9,ASSVEAGGVIGGETQY
-,TRBJ2-2,TRBV5-4,ASSLAVGANTGELF
-,TRBJ1-1,TRBV7-6,ASSGRGGRVNTEAF
-,TRBJ1-6,TRBV4-2,ASSQVWQGRDSPLH
-,TRBJ1-3,TRBV18,ASSQTDPVMRNTIY
-,TRBJ1-2,TRBV2,ASRPDRGHGYT
-,TRBJ1-2,TRBV18,ASSSTGRGNYGYT
-,TRBJ1-1,TRBV10-1,ASSADRGKTEAF
-,TRBJ2-2,TRBV6-1,ASDRGTGAGELF
-,TRBJ1-2,TRBV7-2,ASSLEGFGYT
-,TRBJ1-1,TRBV7-2,ASKPGQSNTEAF